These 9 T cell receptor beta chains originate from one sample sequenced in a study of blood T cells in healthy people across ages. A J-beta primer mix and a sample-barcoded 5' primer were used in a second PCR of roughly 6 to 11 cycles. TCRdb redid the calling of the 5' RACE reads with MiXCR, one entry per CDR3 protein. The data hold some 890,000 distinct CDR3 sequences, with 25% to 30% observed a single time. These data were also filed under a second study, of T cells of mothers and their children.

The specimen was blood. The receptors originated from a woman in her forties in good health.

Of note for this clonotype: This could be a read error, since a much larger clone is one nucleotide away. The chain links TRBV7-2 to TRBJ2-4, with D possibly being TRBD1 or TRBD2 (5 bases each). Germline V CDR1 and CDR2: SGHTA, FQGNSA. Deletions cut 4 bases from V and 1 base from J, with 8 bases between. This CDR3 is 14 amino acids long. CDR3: CASSWGWAKNIQYF. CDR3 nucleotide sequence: TGTGCCAGCAGCTGGGGGTGGGCCAAAAACATTCAGTACTTC.

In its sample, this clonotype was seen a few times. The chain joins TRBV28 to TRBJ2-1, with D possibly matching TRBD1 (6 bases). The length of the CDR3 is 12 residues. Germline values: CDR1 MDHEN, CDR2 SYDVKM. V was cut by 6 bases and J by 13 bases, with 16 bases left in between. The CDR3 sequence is CASSSRGGSQFF. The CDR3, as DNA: TGTGCCAGCAGCTCTCGAGGGGGAAGTCAGTTCTTC.

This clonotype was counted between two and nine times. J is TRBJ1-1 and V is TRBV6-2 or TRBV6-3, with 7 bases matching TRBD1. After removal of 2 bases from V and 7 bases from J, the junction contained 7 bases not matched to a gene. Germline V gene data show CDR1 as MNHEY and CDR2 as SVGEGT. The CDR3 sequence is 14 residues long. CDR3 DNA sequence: TGTGCCAGCAGTTACGGGGCGGGACAGCATGAAGCTTTCTTT. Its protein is CASSYGAGQHEAFF.

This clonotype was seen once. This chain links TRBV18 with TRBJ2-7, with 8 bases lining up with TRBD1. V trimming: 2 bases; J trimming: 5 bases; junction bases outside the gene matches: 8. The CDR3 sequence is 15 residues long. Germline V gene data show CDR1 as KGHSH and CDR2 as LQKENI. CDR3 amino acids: CASSPRADRGHEQYF. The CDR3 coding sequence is TGTGCCAGCTCACCAAGAGCCGACAGGGGTCACGAGCAGTACTTC.

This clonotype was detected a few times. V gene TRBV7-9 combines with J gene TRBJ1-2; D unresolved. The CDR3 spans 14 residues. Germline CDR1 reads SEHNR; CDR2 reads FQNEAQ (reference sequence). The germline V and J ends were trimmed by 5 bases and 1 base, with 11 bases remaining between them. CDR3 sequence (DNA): TGTGCCAGCAGCCCAGGTCGCAATAACTATGGCTACACCTTC. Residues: CASSPGRNNYGYTF.

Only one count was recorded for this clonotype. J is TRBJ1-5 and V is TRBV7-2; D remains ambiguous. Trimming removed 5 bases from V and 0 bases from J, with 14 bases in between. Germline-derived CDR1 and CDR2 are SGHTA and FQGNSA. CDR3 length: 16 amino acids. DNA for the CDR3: TGTGCCAGCAGCCACCGTCTCGGGAATAGCAATCAGCCCCAGCATTTT. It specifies CASSHRLGNSNQPQHF.

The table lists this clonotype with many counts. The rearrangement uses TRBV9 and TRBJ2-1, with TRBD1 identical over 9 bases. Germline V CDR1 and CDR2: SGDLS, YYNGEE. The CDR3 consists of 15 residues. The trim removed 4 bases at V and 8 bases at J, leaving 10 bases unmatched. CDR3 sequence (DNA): TGTGCCAGCAGCTTCCGGGACAGGGTATTTGATGAGCAGTTCTTC. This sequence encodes CASSFRDRVFDEQFF.

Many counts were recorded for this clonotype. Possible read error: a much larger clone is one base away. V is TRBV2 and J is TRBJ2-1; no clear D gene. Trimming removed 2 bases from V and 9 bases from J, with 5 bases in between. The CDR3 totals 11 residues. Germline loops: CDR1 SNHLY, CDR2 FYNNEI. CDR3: CASSERVEQFF. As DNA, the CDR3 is TGTGCCAGCAGTGAACGAGTTGAGCAGTTCTTC.

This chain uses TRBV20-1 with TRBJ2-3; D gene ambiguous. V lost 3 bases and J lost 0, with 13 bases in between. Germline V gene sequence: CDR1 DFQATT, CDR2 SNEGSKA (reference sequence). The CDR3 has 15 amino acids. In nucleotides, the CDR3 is TGCAGTGCTAGGCTTCGGGCGACAAGCACAGATACGCAGTATTTT. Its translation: CSARLRATSTDTQYF.